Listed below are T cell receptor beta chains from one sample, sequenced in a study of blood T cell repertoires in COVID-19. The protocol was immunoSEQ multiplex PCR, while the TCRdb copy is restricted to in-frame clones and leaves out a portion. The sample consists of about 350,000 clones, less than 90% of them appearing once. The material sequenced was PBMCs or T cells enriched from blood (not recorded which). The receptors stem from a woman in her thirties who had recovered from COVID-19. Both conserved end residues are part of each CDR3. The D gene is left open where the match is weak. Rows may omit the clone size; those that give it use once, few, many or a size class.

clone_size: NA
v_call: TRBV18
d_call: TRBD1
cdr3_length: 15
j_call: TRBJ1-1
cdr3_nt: TGTGCCAGCTCACCAGGGGGACAGGGGAGTACTGAAGCTTTCTTT
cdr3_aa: CASSPGGQGSTEAFF

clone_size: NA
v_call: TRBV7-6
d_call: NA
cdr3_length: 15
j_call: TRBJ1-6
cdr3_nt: TGTGCCAGCAGCTTAGCGTTCGACATGGGCTCACCCCTCCACTTT
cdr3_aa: CASSLAFDMGSPLHF

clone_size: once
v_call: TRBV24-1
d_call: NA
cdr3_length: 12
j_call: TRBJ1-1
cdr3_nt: TGTGCCACCAGTGGGGACACGACTGAAGCTTTCTTT
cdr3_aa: CATSGDTTEAFF

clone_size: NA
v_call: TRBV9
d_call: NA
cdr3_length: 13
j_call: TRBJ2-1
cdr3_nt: TGTGCCAGCAGCGTAGGTGGTACAAATGAGCAGTTCTTC
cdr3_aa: CASSVGGTNEQFF

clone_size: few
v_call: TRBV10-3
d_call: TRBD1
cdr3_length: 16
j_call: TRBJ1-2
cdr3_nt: TGTGCCATCAGTGAGTCGGAGGGGGCGTCTATCTATGGCTACACCTTC
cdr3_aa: CAISESEGASIYGYTF

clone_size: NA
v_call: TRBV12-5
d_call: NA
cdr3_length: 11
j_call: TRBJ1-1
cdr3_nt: TGTGCTAGTGGTTTGTTCAGGGAAGCTTTCTTT
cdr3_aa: CASGLFREAFF

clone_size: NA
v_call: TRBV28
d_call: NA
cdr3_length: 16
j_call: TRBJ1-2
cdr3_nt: TGTGCCAGCAGTCCGTCATACAGGGTTGGAAACTATGGCTACACCTTC
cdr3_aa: CASSPSYRVGNYGYTF

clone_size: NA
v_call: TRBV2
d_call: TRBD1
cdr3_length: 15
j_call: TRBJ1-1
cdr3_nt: TGTGCCAGCACAGGGACAGGGGTTACGAACACTGAAGCTTTCTTT
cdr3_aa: CASTGTGVTNTEAFF

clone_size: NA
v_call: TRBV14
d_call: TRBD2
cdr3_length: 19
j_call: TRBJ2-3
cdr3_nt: TGTGCCAGCAGCCAAGAGGGGCTAGCGGGGCGCCGTAGCACAGATACGCAGTATTTT
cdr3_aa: CASSQEGLAGRRSTDTQYF

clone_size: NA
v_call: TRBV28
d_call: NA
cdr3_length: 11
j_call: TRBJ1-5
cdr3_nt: TGTGCCAGCAGTCGGGAGGGGCCCCAGCATTTT
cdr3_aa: CASSREGPQHF

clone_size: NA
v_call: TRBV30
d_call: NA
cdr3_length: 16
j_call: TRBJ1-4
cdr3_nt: TGTGCCTGGAGTGGTGCAGGGCGAGCAACTAATGAAAAACTGTTTTTT
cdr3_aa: CAWSGAGRATNEKLFF

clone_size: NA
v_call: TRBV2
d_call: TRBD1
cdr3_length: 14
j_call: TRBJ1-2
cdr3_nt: TGTGCCAGCAGGGCCGGGACAGGGGTAGATGGCTACACCTTC
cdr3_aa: CASRAGTGVDGYTF

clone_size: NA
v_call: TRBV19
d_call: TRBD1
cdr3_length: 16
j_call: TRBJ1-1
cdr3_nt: TGTGCCAGTAGCTATCGGCGGACAGGGAAGGACACTGAAGCTTTCTTT
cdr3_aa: CASSYRRTGKDTEAFF

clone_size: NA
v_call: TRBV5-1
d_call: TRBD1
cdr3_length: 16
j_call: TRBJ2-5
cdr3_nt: TGCGCCAGCAGCTTGGTTGGGACAGGGGGCTGGGAGACCCAGTACTTC
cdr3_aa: CASSLVGTGGWETQYF

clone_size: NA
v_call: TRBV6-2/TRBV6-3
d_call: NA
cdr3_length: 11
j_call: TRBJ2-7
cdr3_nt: TGTGCCAGCAGTCACCAGGTGGAGCAGTACTTC
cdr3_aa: CASSHQVEQYF

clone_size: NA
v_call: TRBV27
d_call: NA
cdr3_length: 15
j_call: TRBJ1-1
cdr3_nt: TGTGCCAGCAGTTTAGGGGGGGGCAAGGGGACTGAAGCTTTCTTT
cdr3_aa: CASSLGGGKGTEAFF

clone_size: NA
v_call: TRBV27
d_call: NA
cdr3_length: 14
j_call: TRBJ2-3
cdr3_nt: TGTGCCAGCAGTCCAGGGGGAGGAACAGATACGCAGTATTTT
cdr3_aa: CASSPGGGTDTQYF

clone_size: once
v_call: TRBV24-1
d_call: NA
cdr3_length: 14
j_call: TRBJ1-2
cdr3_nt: TGTGCCACCAGTGACTCTGGAGCGGGTTTGGGCTACACCTTC
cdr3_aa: CATSDSGAGLGYTF

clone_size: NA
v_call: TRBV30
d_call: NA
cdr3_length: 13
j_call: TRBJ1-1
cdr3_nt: TGTGCCTGGATGAGGGGACAGAACACTGAAGCTTTCTTT
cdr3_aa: CAWMRGQNTEAFF

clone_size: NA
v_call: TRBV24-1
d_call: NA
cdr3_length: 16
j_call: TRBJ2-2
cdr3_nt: TGTGCCACCAGTGATTTGCTCGGACAGAACACCGGGGAGCTGTTTTTT
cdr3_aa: CATSDLLGQNTGELFF

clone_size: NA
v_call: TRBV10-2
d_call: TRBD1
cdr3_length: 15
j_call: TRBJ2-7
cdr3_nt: TGCGCCAGCAGACACCGGGACAGGGGGATTGGCGAGCAGTACTTC
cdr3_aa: CASRHRDRGIGEQYF

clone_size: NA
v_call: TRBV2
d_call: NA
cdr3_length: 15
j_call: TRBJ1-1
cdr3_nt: TGTGCCAGCAGTTCAGGCGAAGGCTTGTTCACTGAAGCTTTCTTT
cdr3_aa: CASSSGEGLFTEAFF

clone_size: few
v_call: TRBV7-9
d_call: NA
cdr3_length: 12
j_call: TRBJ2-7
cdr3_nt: TGTGCCAGCAGCCCATCGGTAAACGAGCAGTACTTC
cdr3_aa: CASSPSVNEQYF

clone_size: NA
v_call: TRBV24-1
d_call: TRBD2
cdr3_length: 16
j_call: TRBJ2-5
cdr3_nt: TGTGCCACCACGGACGGGGGGGCGAACGACCAAGAGACCCAGTACTTC
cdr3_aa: CATTDGGANDQETQYF

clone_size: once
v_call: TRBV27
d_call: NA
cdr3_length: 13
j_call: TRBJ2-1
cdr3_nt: TGTGCCAGCAGTTTGGTAGGGAGGAATGAGCAGTTCTTC
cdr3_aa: CASSLVGRNEQFF

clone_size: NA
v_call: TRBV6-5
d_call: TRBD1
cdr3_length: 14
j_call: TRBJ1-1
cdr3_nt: TGTGCCAGCAGTCAACAGGGGGCGCACACTGAAGCTTTCTTT
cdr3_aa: CASSQQGAHTEAFF

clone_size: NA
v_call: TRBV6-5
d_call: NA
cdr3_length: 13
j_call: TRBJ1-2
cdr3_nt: TGTGCCAGCAGTTACAGCAGGGTATATGGCTACACCTTC
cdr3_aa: CASSYSRVYGYTF

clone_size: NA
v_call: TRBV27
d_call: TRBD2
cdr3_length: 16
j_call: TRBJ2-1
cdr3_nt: TGTGCCAGCAGCCCCTCTAAGCTCTTGGGGGGGAATGAGCAGTTCTTC
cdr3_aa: CASSPSKLLGGNEQFF

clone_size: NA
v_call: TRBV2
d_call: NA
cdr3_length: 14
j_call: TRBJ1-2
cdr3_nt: TGTGCCAGCAGTGAAGGACAGTCTAACTATGGCTACACCTTC
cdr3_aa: CASSEGQSNYGYTF

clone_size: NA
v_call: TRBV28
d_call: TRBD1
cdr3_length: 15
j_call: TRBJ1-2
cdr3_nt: TGTGCCAGCAGTTTCGGGCCGGCAGGGGGCGGTGGCTACACCTTC
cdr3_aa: CASSFGPAGGGGYTF

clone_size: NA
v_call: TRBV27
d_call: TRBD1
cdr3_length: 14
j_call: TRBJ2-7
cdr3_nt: TGTGCCAGCAGTAAAACCGGGACAGGCTACGAGCAGTACTTC
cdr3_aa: CASSKTGTGYEQYF

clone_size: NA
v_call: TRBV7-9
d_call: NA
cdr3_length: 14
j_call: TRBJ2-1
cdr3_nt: TGTGCCAGCAGCTTACGGGACACCCACAATGAGCAGTTCTTC
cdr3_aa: CASSLRDTHNEQFF

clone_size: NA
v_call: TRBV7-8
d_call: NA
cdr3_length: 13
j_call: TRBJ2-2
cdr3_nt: TGTGCCAGCAGCCGAGGCGGGCCCGGGGAGCTGTTTTTT
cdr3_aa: CASSRGGPGELFF

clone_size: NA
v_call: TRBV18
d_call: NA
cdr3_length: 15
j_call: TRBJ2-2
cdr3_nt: TGTGCCAGCTCATCACAAGTCGGTAACACCGGGGAGCTGTTTTTT
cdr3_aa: CASSSQVGNTGELFF

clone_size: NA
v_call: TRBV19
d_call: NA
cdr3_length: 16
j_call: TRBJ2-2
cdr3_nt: TGTGCCAGTAGTATTAGGGGCAGGGCGAACACCGGGGAGCTGTTTTTT
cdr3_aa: CASSIRGRANTGELFF

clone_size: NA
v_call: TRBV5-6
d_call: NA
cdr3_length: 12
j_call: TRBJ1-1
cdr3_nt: TGTGCCAGCAGCCGACAGAACACTGAAGCTTTCTTT
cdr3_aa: CASSRQNTEAFF

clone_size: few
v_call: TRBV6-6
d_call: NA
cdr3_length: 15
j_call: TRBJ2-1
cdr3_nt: TGTGCCAGCAGTTACTACAGGGGACTTGGGAATGAGCAGTTCTTC
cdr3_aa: CASSYYRGLGNEQFF